This entry features one T cell receptor beta chain sequence. This sample is drawn from a study of response to subunit inactivated influenza vaccine. Germline trimming cut 5 bases from V and 5 bases from J; bases unmatched to any gene: 7. This CDR3 spans 16 amino acids. Each CDR3 protein gets one entry after TCRdb re-called the RT-PCR reads with MiXCR. The sample has about 190,000 distinct CDR3 sequences; approximately 15% are singletons. This chain links TRBV12-3 or TRBV12-4 with TRBJ2-3; TRBD2 aligns across 13 bases. This receptor was obtained from a man aged 45-65 years who received an inactivated influenza vaccine. Source: CD8+ T cells sorted from PBMCs, taken roughly 5 days after vaccination. CDR3 nucleotides: TGTGCCAGCAGTCCCACTAGCGGGGGGGCCCTAGATACGCAGTATTTT. It is translated as CASSPTSGGALDTQYF.